This TCR beta chain is from a study of blood T cell repertoires in COVID-19. About the research overall: Acute-phase and convalescent COVID-19 samples originated in the United States, Italy and Spain.

During active infection, Seattle patients enrolled and were then monitored through disease. This CDR3 is 13 amino acids long. J lost 6 bases, V lost 7 bases, and 6 bases had no gene match. Germline CDR1 is SQVTM and CDR2 is ANQGSEA. Assay used: immunoSEQ multiplex PCR; TCRdb lists only in-frame clones, some missing. The sample lists around 270,000 clones; roughly 84% were seen once. The sequence came from a human donor with COVID-19, enrolled during active disease. The donor label of this sample is uncertain. What was sequenced was peripheral blood. The chain couples TRBV29-1 to TRBJ2-7, with 13 bases that match TRBD2. The DNA for the CDR3 is TGCAGCGCCGGGACTAGCGGGATGGGCGAGCAGTACTTC. Its protein product is CSAGTSGMGEQYF.